Listed here are 19 T cell receptor beta chains from one sample, sequenced in a study of T-cell memory formation after mild COVID-19 (TCRdb year 2021). The library relied on 5' RACE. The listed sequencing device is Illumina NovaSeq 6000. In TCRdb, the public reads were trimmed at Q25 with fastp and aligned with MiXCR, with productive beta chains retained. Identical CDR3 protein sequences are pooled into one entry, listed with their most common genes and DNA. The sample data list about 30,000 distinct CDR3 sequences, and roughly an eighth of these were observed just once. The ten largest clones add up to approximately 16% of the sample. The specimen was PBMCs or a T cell subset sorted from them (not recorded which). These TCRs come from an adult woman who had mild COVID-19 (a few samples of this study predate the infection). The sample titles of this study are shuffled in the database, so cell type and time point are left out; the donor was told from shared clones.

By frequency in the sample, this clonotype is medium-sized. The chain carries TRBV7-2 and TRBJ2-2; a possible D gene is TRBD2 (6 bases). The germline V and J ends were trimmed by 5 bases and 4 bases, with 14 bases remaining between them. The length of the CDR3 is 15 residues. From germline, CDR1 is SGHTA and CDR2 FQGNSA. CDR3 coding DNA: TGTGCCAGCAGCCTACGGGAGAGGGGCACCGGGGAGCTGTTTTTT. Translation: CASSLRERGTGELFF.

This clonotype was found many times. The V call is TRBV5-4, the J call TRBJ2-3, with 8 nucleotides matching TRBD2. The CDR3 covers 15 residues. V shed 5 bases and J 0 bases; nucleotides not matched to a gene: 5. In germline, CDR1 is SGHNT, CDR2 YYREEE (reference sequence). The CDR3 sequence: CASRVGGASTDTQYF. The CDR3 nucleotides are TGTGCCAGCAGGGTCGGGGGGGCAAGCACAGATACGCAGTATTTT. The full variable domain, rest sourced from reference TRBV5-4 and TRBJ2-3, is ETGVTQSPTHLIKTRGQQVTLRCSSQSGHNTVSWYQQALGQGPQFIFQYYREEENGRGNFPPRFSGLQFPNYSSELNVNALELDDSALYLCASRVGGASTDTQYFGPGTRLTVL.

This clonotype occurred a few times. Here the CDR3 DNA reads TGTGCCAGCCCAAAGAGGACAGGGTACTTCCTGGGCTACACCTTC. It translates to CASPKRTGYFLGYTF. The chain joins TRBV12-3 or TRBV12-4 to TRBJ1-2; 8 nucleotides match TRBD1. The V gene end was trimmed by 8 bases and the J gene end by 8 bases; junction bases not matched to a gene: 16. The CDR3 is 15 amino acids.

This clonotype occurred many times. This chain uses TRBV7-9 with TRBJ1-5; no definite D call. CDR3 size: 12 residues. Germline-derived CDR1 and CDR2 are SEHNR and FQNEAQ (reference sequence). V was clipped by 1 base and J by 4 bases, with 2 bases between them. CDR3 sequence reads: CASSLGNQPQHF. The CDR3 region has the DNA TGTGCCAGCAGCTTAGGAAATCAGCCCCAGCATTTT.

This clonotype has a count of ten or more. This chain joins TRBV5-1 and TRBJ1-5; D gene uncertain. V gave up 4 bases and J gave up 2 bases, with 7 bases separating them. CDR3 length equals 13 residues. CDR1 and CDR2 from the germline V gene are SGHRS and YFSETQ. The CDR3 DNA reads TGCGCCAGCAGCACAGACGGCAATCAGCCCCAGCATTTT. As protein: CASSTDGNQPQHF.

In this sample, this clonotype is medium-sized. The rearrangement links TRBV10-3 to TRBJ1-4, with no clear D. Trimming cost V 2 bases and J 7 bases, with 8 bases left between them. The CDR3 totals 13 residues. Germline V gene sequence: CDR1 ENHRY, CDR2 SYGVKD. The CDR3 region has the DNA TGTGCCATCAGTGAGCCGAGGCGTGAAAAACTGTTTTTT. This codes for CAISEPRREKLFF.

This clonotype was observed at least ten times. The V call is TRBV28, the J call TRBJ1-2; 12 nucleotides agree with TRBD1. The CDR3 length is 14 residues. The trim removed 3 bases at V and 7 bases at J, leaving 3 bases unmatched. Germline CDR1 and CDR2: MDHEN and SYDVKM. The CDR3, as DNA: TGTGCCAGCAGTTTGGGACAGGGGGCTTTTGGCTACACCTTC. Residues: CASSLGQGAFGYTF.

In this sample, this clonotype turned up many times. The chain is built from TRBV27 and TRBJ2-3; D gene ambiguous. This CDR3 is 17 amino acids long. Trimming removed 5 bases at V and 8 bases at J, with 26 bases between. Germline CDR1 reads MNHEY; CDR2 reads SMNVEV (reference sequence). DNA of the CDR3: TGTGCCAGCAGTCCCCAAAGTAGTGGGTTAGGGCCAGGTACGCAGTATTTT. The encoded protein is CASSPQSSGLGPGTQYF.

The rearrangement uses TRBV7-2 and TRBJ2-1; 7 bases match TRBD1. The CDR3 contains 14 residues. CDR1 is SGHTA, CDR2 FQGNSA, per germline. The ends lost 3 bases at V and 9 bases at J; junction bases unmatched: 8. CDR3 DNA: TGTGCCAGCAGCTTCGGACAGGTGGGCGCTGAGCAGTTCTTC. Translation gives CASSFGQVGAEQFF.

The rearrangement uses TRBV12-3 or TRBV12-4 and TRBJ2-1, with TRBD2 as a possible D gene (6 bases). The CDR3 extends over 13 amino acids. V lost 8 bases and J lost 3, with 11 bases in between. The CDR3 loop reads CASRDWIYNEQFF. For the CDR3, the DNA is TGTGCCAGCCGGGACTGGATCTACAATGAGCAGTTCTTC.

The table lists this clonotype with many counts. This chain uses TRBV5-6 with TRBJ1-1; no clear D gene. CDR1 is SGHDT and CDR2 is YYEEEE in the germline V gene. V gave up 2 bases and J gave up 2 bases, with 4 bases separating them. CDR3 length equals 12 residues. DNA for the CDR3: TGTGCCAGCAGCTTAACAAACACTGAAGCTTTCTTT. Translating it yields CASSLTNTEAFF.

In its sample, this clonotype was seen many times. The gene calls are TRBV12-3 or TRBV12-4 and TRBJ1-2; possible D gene TRBD1, 5 bases. This CDR3 spans 15 amino acids. V lost 7 bases and J 5 bases, leaving 20 bases between the germline ends. DNA of the CDR3: TGTGCCAGCACCAAACCGGGACGGGCCACTTATGGCTACACCTTC. Its translation is CASTKPGRATYGYTF.

This clonotype appeared many times. J is TRBJ1-1 and V is TRBV12-3 or TRBV12-4; D is unresolved. The CDR3 has 12 amino acids. Trimming shortened V by 5 bases and J by 0 bases, and 4 bases separated the two germline ends. This CDR3 reads CASSILNTEAFF. The DNA for the CDR3 is TGTGCCAGCAGTATTTTGAACACTGAAGCTTTCTTT.

This sequence joins TRBV7-2 and TRBJ2-2; D might be TRBD2 (6 bases). Germline-derived CDR1 and CDR2 are SGHTA and FQGNSA. The CDR3 has 14 amino acids. V lost 3 bases to trimming and J lost 1 base, with 6 bases between them. CDR3 sequence (DNA): TGTGCCAGCAGCTTCGGGGGGAACACCGGGGAGCTGTTTTTT. Amino acid sequence: CASSFGGNTGELFF. The full variable domain, its missing parts supplied by reference TRBV7-2 and TRBJ2-2, is GAGVSQSPSNKVTEKGKDVELRCDPISGHTALYWYRQSLGQGLEFLIYFQGNSAPDKSGLPSDRFSAERTGGSVSTLTIQRTQQEDSAVYLCASSFGGNTGELFFGEGSRLTVL.

This clonotype was observed a few times. The chain is built from TRBV7-2 and TRBJ1-1; 8 nucleotides agree with TRBD1. This CDR3 contains 16 residues. Germline V gene data show CDR1 as SGHTA and CDR2 as FQGNSA. V dropped 7 bases and J dropped 1; count of bases not matched to a gene: 11. CDR3 region: CASTSQGAIRNTEAFF. CDR3 nucleotides: TGTGCCAGCACCTCGCAGGGGGCCATAAGGAACACTGAAGCTTTCTTT. Complete variable domain (other parts from reference TRBV7-2 and TRBJ1-1): GAGVSQSPSNKVTEKGKDVELRCDPISGHTALYWYRQSLGQGLEFLIYFQGNSAPDKSGLPSDRFSAERTGGSVSTLTIQRTQQEDSAVYLCASTSQGAIRNTEAFFGQGTRLTVV.

This clonotype has a count of ten or more. This sequence joins TRBV7-9 and TRBJ2-5; 10 bases are shared with TRBD1. CDR3 length: 16 amino acids. Per the germline V gene, CDR1 is SEHNR and CDR2 is FQNEAQ (reference sequence). The V segment lost 11 bases and the J segment 1 base; nucleotides outside the gene matches: 13. The CDR3 spells CAGALGDRGLQETQYF. In DNA, the CDR3 is TGTGCCGGCGCCTTGGGAGACAGGGGGCTCCAAGAGACCCAGTACTTC.

The sample holds many counts of this clonotype. The rearrangement links TRBV4-2 to TRBJ2-3; 8 bases are a match to TRBD2. CDR1 LGHNA and CDR2 YNFKEQ come from the germline V gene. The CDR3 totals 16 residues. The ends lost 2 bases at V and 4 bases at J; junction bases unmatched: 8. The CDR3 nucleotides read TGTGCCAGCAGCCAAAGGACGGGGGGGTCTTCAGATACGCAGTATTTT. Translating gives CASSQRTGGSSDTQYF.

This clonotype was seen at least ten times. V is TRBV7-2 and J is TRBJ2-1; D is unresolved. Trimming left V 3 bases short and J 1 base short, with 7 bases between. The length of the CDR3 is 14 residues. The germline V gene has CDR1 SGHTA and CDR2 FQGNSA. The CDR3 region has the DNA TGTGCCAGCAGCTTGGACGGTTCCTACAATGAGCAGTTCTTC. Residues: CASSLDGSYNEQFF. The variable domain in full, completed from reference TRBV7-2 and TRBJ2-1, reads GAGVSQSPSNKVTEKGKDVELRCDPISGHTALYWYRQSLGQGLEFLIYFQGNSAPDKSGLPSDRFSAERTGGSVSTLTIQRTQQEDSAVYLCASSLDGSYNEQFFGPGTRLTVL.

This clonotype was observed many times. The rearrangement joins TRBV12-3 or TRBV12-4 to TRBJ1-5; D gene unclear. Deletions cut 1 base from V and 7 bases from J, with 8 bases between. The CDR3 is 13 amino acids. CDR3 sequence: CASSLGFVQPQHF. DNA for the CDR3: TGTGCCAGCAGTTTAGGGTTCGTGCAGCCCCAGCATTTT.